The next 3 T cell receptor beta chains were all read from a single sample in a study of blood T cell repertoires in COVID-19. TCRdb's table, derived via immunoSEQ multiplex PCR, lists solely in-frame clones and lacks some. Of some 130,000 clones detected, more than 90% appear once; the ten largest clones hold 3% to 4%. What was sequenced was peripheral blood. These receptors came from a man in his fifties or sixties with active COVID-19.

The table lists this clone with a count of one. The chain is built from TRBV11-3 and TRBJ2-3; 10 bases match TRBD2. The CDR3 loop spans 16 amino acids. V was clipped by 1 base and J by 2 bases; unmatched bases: 3. Germline V lookup: CDR1 SGHNT, CDR2 YENEEA. The CDR3 DNA sequence: TGTGCCAGCAGCTTAGGAGCGGGAGGGCCCACAGATACGCAGTATTTT. Residues: CASSLGAGGPTDTQYF.

The chain recombines TRBV19 with TRBJ1-1; 7 nucleotides align to TRBD1. This CDR3 region has 13 residues. After removal of 6 bases from V and 8 bases from J, the junction contained 9 bases not matched to a gene. CDR1 is LNHDA and CDR2 is SQIVND in the germline V gene (reference sequence). As DNA, the CDR3 is TGTGCCAGTAGCCGGAGACAGGGAGGCGAAGCTTTCTTT. This gives the protein CASSRRQGGEAFF.

This clone was recorded once. V usage is TRBV18 and J usage is TRBJ1-4; D not resolved. This CDR3 region has 15 residues. Between the trimmed V and J ends, which lost 3 bases and 4 bases, there was a span of 12 bases. CDR1 and CDR2 (germline): KGHSH, LQKENI. This CDR3 is CASSPNGKHNEKLFF. The CDR3 coding sequence is TGTGCCAGCTCACCGAACGGGAAACATAATGAAAAACTGTTTTTT.